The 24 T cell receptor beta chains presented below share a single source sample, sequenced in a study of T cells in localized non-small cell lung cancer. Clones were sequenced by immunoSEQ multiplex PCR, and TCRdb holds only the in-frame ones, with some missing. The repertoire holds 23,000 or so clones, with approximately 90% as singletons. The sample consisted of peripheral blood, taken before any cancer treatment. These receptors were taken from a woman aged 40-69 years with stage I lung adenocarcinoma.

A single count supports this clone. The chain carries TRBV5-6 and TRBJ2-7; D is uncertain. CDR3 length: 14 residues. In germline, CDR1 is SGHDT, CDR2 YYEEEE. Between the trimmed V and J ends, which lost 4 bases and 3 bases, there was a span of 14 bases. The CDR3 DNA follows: TGTGCCAGCAGCCCCTACCGGGCCCTCTACGAGCAGTACTTC. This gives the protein CASSPYRALYEQYF.

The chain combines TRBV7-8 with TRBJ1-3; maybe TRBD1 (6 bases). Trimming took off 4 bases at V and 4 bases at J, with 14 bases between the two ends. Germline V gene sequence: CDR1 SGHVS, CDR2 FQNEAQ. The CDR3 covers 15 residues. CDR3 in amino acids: CASSSDSAWGNTIYF. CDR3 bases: TGTGCCAGCAGCTCGGACAGCGCGTGGGGAAACACCATATATTTT.

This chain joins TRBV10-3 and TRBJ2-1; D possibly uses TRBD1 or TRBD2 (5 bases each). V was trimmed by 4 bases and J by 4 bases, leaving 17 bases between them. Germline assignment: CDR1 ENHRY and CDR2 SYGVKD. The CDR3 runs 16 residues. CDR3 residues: CAISARGHVLYNEQFF. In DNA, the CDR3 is TGTGCCATCAGTGCGAGGGGTCACGTATTATACAATGAGCAGTTCTTC.

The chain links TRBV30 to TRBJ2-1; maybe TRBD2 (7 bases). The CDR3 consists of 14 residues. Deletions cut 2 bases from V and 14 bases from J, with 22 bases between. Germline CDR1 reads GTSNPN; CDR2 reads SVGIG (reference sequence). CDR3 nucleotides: TGTGCCTGGAGTAAGGGGGGTGTGGCGGGAGTCGAGTTCTTC. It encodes CAWSKGGVAGVEFF.

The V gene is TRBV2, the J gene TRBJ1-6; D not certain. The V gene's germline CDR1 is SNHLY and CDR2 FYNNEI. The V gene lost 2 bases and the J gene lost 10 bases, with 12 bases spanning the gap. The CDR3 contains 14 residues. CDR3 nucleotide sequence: TGTGCCAGCAGTGAACGGCAGGAATACTCACCCCTCCACTTT. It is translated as CASSERQEYSPLHF.

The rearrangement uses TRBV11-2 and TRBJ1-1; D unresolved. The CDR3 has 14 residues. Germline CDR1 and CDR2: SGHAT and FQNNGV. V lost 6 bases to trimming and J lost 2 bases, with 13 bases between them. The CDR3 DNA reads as TGTGCCAGCAGAGACAAGGGCGGTAACACTGAAGCTTTCTTT. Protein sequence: CASRDKGGNTEAFF.

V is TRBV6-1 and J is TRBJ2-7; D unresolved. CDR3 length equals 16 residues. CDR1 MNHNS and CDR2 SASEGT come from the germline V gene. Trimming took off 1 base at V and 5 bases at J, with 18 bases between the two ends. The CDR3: CASSEVASRATDEQYF. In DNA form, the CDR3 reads TGTGCCAGCAGTGAAGTGGCAAGTAGGGCTACCGACGAGCAGTACTTC.

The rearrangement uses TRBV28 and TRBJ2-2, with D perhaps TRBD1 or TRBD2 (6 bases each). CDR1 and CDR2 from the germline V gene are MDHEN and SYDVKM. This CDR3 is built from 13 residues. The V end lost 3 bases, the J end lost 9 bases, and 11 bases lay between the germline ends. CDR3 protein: CASSFSGARELFF. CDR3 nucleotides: TGTGCCAGCAGTTTTTCGGGGGCCCGGGAGCTGTTTTTT.

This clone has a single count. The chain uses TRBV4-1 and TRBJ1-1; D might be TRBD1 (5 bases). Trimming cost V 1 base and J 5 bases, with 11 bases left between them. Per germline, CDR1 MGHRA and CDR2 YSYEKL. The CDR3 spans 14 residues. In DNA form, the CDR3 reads TGCGCCAGCAGCCAAGCCCTCGAGGGGACTGAAGCTTTCTTT. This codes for CASSQALEGTEAFF.

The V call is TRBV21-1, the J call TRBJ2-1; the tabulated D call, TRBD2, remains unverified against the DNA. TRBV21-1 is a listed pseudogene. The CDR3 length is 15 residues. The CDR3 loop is CASSTQRERNNEQFF. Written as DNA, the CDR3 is TGTGCCAGCAGCACACAGCGGGAGCGCAACAATGAGCAGTTCTTC.

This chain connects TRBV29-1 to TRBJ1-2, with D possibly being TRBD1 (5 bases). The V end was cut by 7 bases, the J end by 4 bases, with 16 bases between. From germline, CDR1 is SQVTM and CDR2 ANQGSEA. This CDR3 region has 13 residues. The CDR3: CSADRAFSYGYTF. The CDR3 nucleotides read TGCAGCGCTGACAGAGCCTTCTCCTATGGCTACACCTTC.

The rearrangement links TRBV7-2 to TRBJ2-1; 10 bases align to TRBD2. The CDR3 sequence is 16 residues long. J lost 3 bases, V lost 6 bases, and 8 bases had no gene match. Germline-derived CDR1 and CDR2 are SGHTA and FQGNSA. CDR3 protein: CASSFSGLAVYNEQFF. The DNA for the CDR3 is TGTGCCAGCAGTTTTTCCGGACTAGCGGTCTACAATGAGCAGTTCTTC.

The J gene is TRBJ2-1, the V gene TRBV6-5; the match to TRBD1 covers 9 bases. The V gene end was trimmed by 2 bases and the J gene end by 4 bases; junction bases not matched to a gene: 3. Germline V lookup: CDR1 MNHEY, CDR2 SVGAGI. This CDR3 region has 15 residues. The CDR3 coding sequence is TGTGCCAGCAGTTACACCGGGACAGGGTACAATGAGCAGTTCTTC. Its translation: CASSYTGTGYNEQFF.

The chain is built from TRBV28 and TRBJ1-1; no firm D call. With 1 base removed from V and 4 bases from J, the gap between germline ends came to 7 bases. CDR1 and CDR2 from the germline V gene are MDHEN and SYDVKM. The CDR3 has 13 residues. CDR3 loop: CASSLFSLTEAFF. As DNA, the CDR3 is TGTGCCAGCAGTTTATTCAGCCTCACTGAAGCTTTCTTT. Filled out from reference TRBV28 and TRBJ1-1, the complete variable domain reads DVKVTQSSRYLVKRTGEKVFLECVQDMDHENMFWYRQDPGLGLRLIYFSYDVKMKEKGDIPEGYSVSREKKERFSLILESASTNQTSMYLCASSLFSLTEAFFGQGTRLTVV.

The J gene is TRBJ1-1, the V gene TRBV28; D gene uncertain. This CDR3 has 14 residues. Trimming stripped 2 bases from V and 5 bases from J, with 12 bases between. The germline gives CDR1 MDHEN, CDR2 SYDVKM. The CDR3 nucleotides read TGTGCCAGCAGTTTAAGGGCCGCTGGAACTGAAGCTTTCTTT. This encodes CASSLRAAGTEAFF.

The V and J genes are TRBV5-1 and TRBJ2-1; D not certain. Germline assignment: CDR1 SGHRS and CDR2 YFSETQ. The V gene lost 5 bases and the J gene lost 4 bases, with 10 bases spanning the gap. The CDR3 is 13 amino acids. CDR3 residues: CASRSTSYNEQFF. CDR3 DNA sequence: TGCGCCAGCAGGTCAACTTCGTACAATGAGCAGTTCTTC.

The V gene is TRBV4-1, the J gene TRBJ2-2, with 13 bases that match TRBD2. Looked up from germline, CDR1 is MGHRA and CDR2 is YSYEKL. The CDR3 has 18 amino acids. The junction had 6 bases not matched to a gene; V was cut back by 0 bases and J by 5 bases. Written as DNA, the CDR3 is TGCGCCAGCAGCCAAGATGTCACTAGCGGGAGGGGGACCGGGGAGCTGTTTTTT. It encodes CASSQDVTSGRGTGELFF.

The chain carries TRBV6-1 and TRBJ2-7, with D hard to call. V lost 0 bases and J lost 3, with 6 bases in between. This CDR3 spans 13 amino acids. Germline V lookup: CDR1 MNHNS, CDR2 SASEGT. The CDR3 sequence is CASSEAGFYEQYF. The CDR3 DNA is TGTGCCAGCAGTGAAGCAGGGTTCTACGAGCAGTACTTC.

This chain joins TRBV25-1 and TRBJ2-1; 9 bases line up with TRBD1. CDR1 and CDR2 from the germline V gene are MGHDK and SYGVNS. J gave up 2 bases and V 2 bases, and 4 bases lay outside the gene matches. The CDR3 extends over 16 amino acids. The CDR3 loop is CASSEGRQGAYNEQFF. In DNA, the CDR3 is TGTGCCAGCAGTGAAGGGAGACAGGGGGCCTACAATGAGCAGTTCTTC.

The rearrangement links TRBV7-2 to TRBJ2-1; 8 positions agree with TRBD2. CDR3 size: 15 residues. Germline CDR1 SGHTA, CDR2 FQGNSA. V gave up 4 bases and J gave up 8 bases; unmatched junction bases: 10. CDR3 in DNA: TGTGCCAGCAGCTCCTCGGGGCTAGCGGGCTATGAGCAGTTCTTC. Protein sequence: CASSSSGLAGYEQFF.

Here the CDR3 DNA reads TGTGCCAGCAGCCTAGGGCTCAACTATGGCTACACCTTC. This sequence encodes CASSLGLNYGYTF. V and J are TRBV7-9 and TRBJ1-2; D is undetermined. Germline V gene lookup returns CDR1 SEHNR and CDR2 FQNEAQ (reference sequence). The CDR3 consists of 13 residues. V was clipped by 5 bases and J by 2 bases, with 9 bases between them.

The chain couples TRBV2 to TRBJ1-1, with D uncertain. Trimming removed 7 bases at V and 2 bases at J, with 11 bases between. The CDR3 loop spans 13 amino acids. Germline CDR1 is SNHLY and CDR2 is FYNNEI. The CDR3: CASTASHNTEAFF. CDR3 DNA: TGTGCCAGCACCGCCTCGCACAACACTGAAGCTTTCTTT.

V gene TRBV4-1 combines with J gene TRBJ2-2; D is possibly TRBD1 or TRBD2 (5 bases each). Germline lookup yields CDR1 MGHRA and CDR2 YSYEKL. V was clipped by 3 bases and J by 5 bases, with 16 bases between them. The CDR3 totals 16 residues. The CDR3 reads CASSQRGRALTGELFF. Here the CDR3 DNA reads TGCGCCAGCAGCCAGAGGGGCCGGGCCCTGACCGGGGAGCTGTTTTTT.

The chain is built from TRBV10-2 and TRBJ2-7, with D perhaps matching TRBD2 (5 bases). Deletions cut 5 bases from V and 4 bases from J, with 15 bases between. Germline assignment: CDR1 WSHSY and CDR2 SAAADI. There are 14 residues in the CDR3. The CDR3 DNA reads TGCGCCAGCAGTCCCACCCATAGCGAGTACGAGCAGTACTTC. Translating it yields CASSPTHSEYEQYF.